Below, one T cell receptor (beta chain) is given with its context. This clonotype has a handful of counts. The specificity of this receptor is unknown. No per-base quality is available; no much larger clone lies one base away. These data come from a study of T-cell memory formation after mild COVID-19 (dated by TCRdb to 2020 to 2022). About the study as a whole: TCR sequence clusters from the two donors were found to be largely donor specific. In a couple of donors, T-cell clones that expanded and contracted after mild COVID-19 were tracked by sequencing TCRalpha and TCRbeta repertoires over time. Two young, previously healthy adult volunteers made up the cohort, one male and one female. Study-wide findings and limitations: The second-wave clones that peaked on day 37 were not confirmed to be SARS-CoV-2 specific. Contracting CD4+ clones were found mainly in CM and EM memory subsets, while CD8+ clones were enriched in EMRA. The study covered only a couple of mild cases, and larger cohorts including severe cases with pre-infection samples were considered necessary. Balanced CD4/CD8 phenotypes were observed for clones contracting from day 15 to 85, whereas a bias towards CD4+ was observed for a second wave of clones expanding from day 15 to 37. Some responding clones were detected in pre-infection memory, which suggested that pre-existing cross-reactive memory T cells had joined the SARS-CoV-2 response.

V loses 4 bases of germline sequence and J loses 2 bases, and the interval between the two ends is 13 bases. The CDR3, from cysteine to phenylalanine, totals 14 residues. CDR3 DNA only is kept here, 42 bases in frame from base 1. Per the germline V gene, SGHRS is the CDR1 and YFSETQ is the CDR2. Sequencing relied on an Illumina NovaSeq 6000. cDNA libraries for TCRalpha and TCRbeta were prepared by 5'RACE using constant-segment primers, with sample barcodes and unique molecular identifiers added. Trizol reagent was used to extract RNA from every sample. Amplification of the libraries took two PCR steps, and the second step added a second sample barcode plus Illumina TruSeq adapters. Sequencing of the libraries was done on an Illumina NovaSeq, producing 2 x 150 bp paired-end reads. The source study handled its data this way. With migec v1.2.7, reads were demultiplexed and then collapsed into UMI-guided consensus sequences. Using mixcr v2.1.11, the UMI consensuses were aligned to TRA and TRB V and J templates and assembled into clonotypes. A clonotype was counted as expanded or contracted only when both edgeR and NoisET called the clonotype significant, with the noise models trained on biological replicates. edgeR calls used a false discovery rate-adjusted p below 0.01 and a log2 fold-change threshold of 1. As an exploratory analysis of dynamics, max-normalized trajectories of the 1000 most abundant clonotypes were examined with PCA combined with hierarchical clustering. Separately sequenced CD4+ and CD8+ repertoires were used to assign the CD4 or CD8 phenotype of responding clones. TCRdb reworked the public reads: Q25 trimming with fastp, MiXCR clone assembly, productive beta chains retained. Each entry is one CDR3 protein sequence, shown with its most common DNA and genes. The V and J calls and clone size are TCRdb's, not the authors'. This sample holds about 190,000 distinct CDR3 sequences; around 30% were observed only once. Of the sample, around 10% is held by the ten largest clones.

PBMCs were isolated by Ficoll-Paque density gradient centrifugation. Sequenced sample: PBMCs or a T cell subset sorted from them (not recorded which). Recombination connected TRBV5-1 to TRBJ2-7; no D gene call is confident. The origin of this receptor is an adult woman who had mild COVID-19 (a few samples of this study predate the infection). The sample titles of this study are shuffled in the database, so cell type and time point are left out; the donor was told from shared clones. The DNA is as follows: TGCGCCAGCAGCCGTGACGGACCGGCCTACGAGCAGTACTTC. Its translation is CASSRDGPAYEQYF.